The T cell receptor beta chain described here comes from a study of pediatric ulcerative colitis. Overall study findings and caveats: Ulcerative colitis patients shared more blood-rectal clones than controls. A couple of patients' blood samples yielded substantially fewer templates. No controls had the two rectal clonotypes shared by ulcerative colitis patients.

The V and J ends lost 6 bases and 5 bases, in that order; junction bases with no gene match: 11. The germline V gene has CDR1 SGHRS and CDR2 YFSETQ. This CDR3 comprises 14 residues. One to two pinch biopsies were taken from the rectum during colonoscopy. Before the diagnostic colonoscopy, ulcerative colitis patients were free of immunosuppressive medication. Comment on this clone: Its antigen is currently unknown.

Using immunoSEQ multiplex PCR, the repertoire was profiled, and TCRdb retains in-frame clones only, with some absent. The data show 35,000 to 45,000 clones, 75% seen once. The TCR sequence derives from a boy aged 10-17 years with severe ulcerative colitis. Source material: gut tissue. The V and J genes are TRBV5-1 and TRBJ2-7, with 7 positions matching TRBD2. CDR3 sequence reads: CASKALGTKNEQYF. In DNA form, the CDR3 reads TGCGCCAGCAAGGCACTGGGGACTAAAAACGAGCAGTACTTC.